This T cell receptor (beta chain) derives from a study of blood T cell repertoires in COVID-19. Within the 2 weeks before study entry, each person in the exposed group met a COVID-19 case. The V end lost 0 bases, the J end lost 7 bases, and 17 bases lay between the germline ends. Germline CDR1 and CDR2: SGDLS and YYNGEE. The CDR3 totals 15 residues. The method was immunoSEQ multiplex PCR; TCRdb's version includes in-frame clones alone and lacks a portion of them. The sample contains 200,000 to 250,000 clones, about 87% of which appear only once. The TCR originated in a woman aged 25 to 45 who had been exposed to COVID-19. The V call is TRBV9, the J call TRBJ2-7; weak D call: TRBD2 (5 bases). The source material was PBMCs or T cells enriched from blood (not recorded which). The CDR3 nucleotides are TGTGCCAGCAGCGTAGTTGGCATCGTGGGAGCAGAGCAGTACTTC. Translation gives CASSVVGIVGAEQYF. Based on the CDR3 plus reference TRBV9 and TRBJ2-7, the full variable domain is DSGVTQTPKHLITATGQRVTLRCSPRSGDLSVYWYQQSLDQGLQFLIQYYNGEERAKGNILERFSAQQFPDLHSELNLSSLELGDSALYFCASSVVGIVGAEQYFGPGTRLTVT.